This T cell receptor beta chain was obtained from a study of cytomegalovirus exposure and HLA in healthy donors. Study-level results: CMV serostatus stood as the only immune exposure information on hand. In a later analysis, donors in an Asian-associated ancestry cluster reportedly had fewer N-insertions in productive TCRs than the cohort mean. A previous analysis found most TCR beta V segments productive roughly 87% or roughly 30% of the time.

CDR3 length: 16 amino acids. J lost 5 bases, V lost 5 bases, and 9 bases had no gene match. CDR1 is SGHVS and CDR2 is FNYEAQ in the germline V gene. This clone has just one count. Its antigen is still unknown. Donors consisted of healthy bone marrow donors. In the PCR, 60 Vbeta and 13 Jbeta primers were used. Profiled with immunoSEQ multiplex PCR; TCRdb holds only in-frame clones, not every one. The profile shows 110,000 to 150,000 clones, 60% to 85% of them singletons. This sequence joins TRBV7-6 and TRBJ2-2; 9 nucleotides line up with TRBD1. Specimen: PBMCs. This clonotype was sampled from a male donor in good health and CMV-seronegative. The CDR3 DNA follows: TGTGCCAGCAGCCACCCGGGACAGGGAACGACCGGGGAGCTGTTTTTT. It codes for CASSHPGQGTTGELFF.